The 11 T cell receptor beta chains below were found in one sample sequenced in a study of OX40 agonist ivuxolimab in advanced cancers. Method: immunoSEQ multiplex PCR; TCRdb's copy keeps in-frame clones and lacks some. The sample includes about 30,000 clones, approximately 80% of them seen just once. The sample consisted of CD4+ or CD8+ T cells sorted from blood, taken in a trial of the OX40 agonist ivuxolimab. These receptors all stem from an adult with an advanced solid tumor such as melanoma, head and neck, liver or kidney cancer.

There are a few counts of this clone. V is TRBV7-8 and J is TRBJ1-4, with D unclear. The CDR3 runs 13 residues. Per the germline V gene, CDR1 is SGHVS and CDR2 is FQNEAQ. V was cut by 3 bases and J by 6 bases, with 8 bases left in between. CDR3 in amino acids: CASSFTTDEKLFF. DNA for the CDR3: TGTGCCAGCAGCTTTACGACCGATGAAAAACTGTTTTTT.

The V call is TRBV7-9, the J call TRBJ2-2, with TRBD1 matching over 7 bases. CDR3 length equals 14 residues. V shed 4 bases, J shed 3 bases, and the junction held 2 bases outside the gene matches. Germline V CDR1 and CDR2: SEHNR, FQNEAQ (reference sequence). Here the CDR3 reads CASSWQGDTGELFF. DNA of the CDR3: TGTGCCAGCAGCTGGCAGGGGGACACCGGGGAGCTGTTTTTT.

The rearrangement links TRBV5-6 to TRBJ2-1; the D gene is possibly TRBD2 (6 bases). CDR1 and CDR2 from the germline V gene are SGHDT and YYEEEE. This CDR3 is 15 amino acids long. Trimming took off 0 bases at V and 1 base at J, with 8 bases between the two ends. The chain's CDR3 is CASSLAGTSYNEQFF. The DNA for the CDR3 is TGTGCCAGCAGCTTGGCGGGGACTTCCTACAATGAGCAGTTCTTC.

The V and J genes are TRBV28 and TRBJ2-7; 9 nucleotides line up with TRBD1. Germline V gene sequence: CDR1 MDHEN, CDR2 SYDVKM. This CDR3 comprises 14 residues. The J segment lost 5 bases and the V segment lost 8 bases, leaving 10 bases of the junction unmatched. The CDR3 DNA reads TGTGCCAGCTCCCCACCGGGACAGGGCCACGAGCAGTACTTC. Amino acid sequence: CASSPPGQGHEQYF.

The gene calls are TRBV10-2 and TRBJ1-5, with a possible D match to TRBD1 (5 bases). The germline V and J ends were trimmed by 5 bases and 3 bases, with 17 bases remaining between them. The CDR3 is made up of 16 amino acids. Germline-derived CDR1 and CDR2 are WSHSY and SAAADI. The CDR3 sequence is CASSYTGTAFNQPQHF. The DNA for the CDR3 is TGCGCCAGCAGTTATACCGGGACGGCCTTCAATCAGCCCCAGCATTTT.

This clone was recorded a few times. The chain is built from TRBV29-1 and TRBJ1-1; D uncertain. The CDR3 runs 13 residues. V lost 6 bases and J lost 5, with 16 bases in between. Germline V gene data show CDR1 as SQVTM and CDR2 as ANQGSEA. The CDR3 is CSVGPLVETEAFF. CDR3 DNA sequence: TGCAGCGTAGGGCCTTTAGTTGAAACTGAAGCTTTCTTT.

This clone has a single count. This chain uses TRBV5-4 with TRBJ2-4; 7 bases align to TRBD1. The V gene's germline CDR1 is SGHNT and CDR2 YYREEE (reference sequence). V was pared by 3 bases and J by 1 base, with 4 bases of the junction left unmatched. The CDR3 has 15 amino acids. The CDR3 sequence is CASSSPGQAKNIQYF. CDR3 nucleotide sequence: TGTGCCAGCAGCTCACCGGGACAGGCCAAAAACATTCAGTACTTC.

The V call is TRBV30, the J call TRBJ1-1; D remains ambiguous. The CDR3 is 15 amino acids. Per germline, CDR1 GTSNPN and CDR2 SVGIG (reference sequence). With 0 bases removed from V and 1 base from J, the gap between germline ends came to 12 bases. CDR3 loop: CAWSVLSAGNTEAFF. The DNA of the CDR3 is TGTGCCTGGAGTGTACTCTCAGCAGGGAACACTGAAGCTTTCTTT.

CDR3: CASSSDPLYSGRDQETQYF. The CDR3 DNA sequence: TGTGCCAGCAGTTCCGACCCCTTATATAGCGGGAGAGACCAAGAGACCCAGTACTTC. The J gene is TRBJ2-5, the V gene TRBV27, with 9 bases lining up with TRBD2. V lost 4 bases and J lost 0; bases outside the gene matches: 15. The CDR3 has 19 residues. Germline V gene lookup returns CDR1 MNHEY and CDR2 SMNVEV (reference sequence).

V is TRBV18 and J is TRBJ2-7; possibly TRBD2 for D (6 bases). CDR3 size: 13 residues. Germline-derived CDR1 and CDR2 are KGHSH and LQKENI. The V and J ends lost 3 bases and 2 bases respectively, with 8 bases between them. In DNA, the CDR3 is TGTGCCAGCTCACCTCAGCGGGCCTACGAGCAGTACTTC. Translating gives CASSPQRAYEQYF.

V usage is TRBV2 and J usage is TRBJ1-2; TRBD1 matches at 7 bases. In germline, CDR1 is SNHLY, CDR2 FYNNEI. The CDR3 spans 13 residues. J lost 4 bases, V lost 6 bases, and 5 bases had no gene match. The DNA of the CDR3 is TGTGCCAGCAGAGGGGGACAGACCTATGGCTACACCTTC. Its protein is CASRGGQTYGYTF.